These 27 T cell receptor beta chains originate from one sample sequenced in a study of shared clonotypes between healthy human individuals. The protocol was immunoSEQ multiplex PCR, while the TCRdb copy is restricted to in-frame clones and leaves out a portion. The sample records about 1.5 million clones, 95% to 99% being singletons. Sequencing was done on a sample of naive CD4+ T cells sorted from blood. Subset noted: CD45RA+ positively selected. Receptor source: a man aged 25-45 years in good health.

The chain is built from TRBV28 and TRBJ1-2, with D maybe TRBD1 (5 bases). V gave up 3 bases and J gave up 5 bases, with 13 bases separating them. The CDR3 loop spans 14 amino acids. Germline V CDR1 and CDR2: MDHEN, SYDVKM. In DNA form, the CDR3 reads TGTGCCAGCAGTTTTGGCAGGGATCGGTATGGCTACACCTTC. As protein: CASSFGRDRYGYTF.

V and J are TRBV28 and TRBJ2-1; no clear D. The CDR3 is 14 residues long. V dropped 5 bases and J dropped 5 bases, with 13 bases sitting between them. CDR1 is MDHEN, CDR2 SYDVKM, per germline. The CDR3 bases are TGTGCCAGCAGTCCGCCAGGCGACCACAATGAGCAGTTCTTC. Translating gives CASSPPGDHNEQFF. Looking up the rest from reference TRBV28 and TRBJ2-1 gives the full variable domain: DVKVTQSSRYLVKRTGEKVFLECVQDMDHENMFWYRQDPGLGLRLIYFSYDVKMKEKGDIPEGYSVSREKKERFSLILESASTNQTSMYLCASSPPGDHNEQFFGPGTRLTVL.

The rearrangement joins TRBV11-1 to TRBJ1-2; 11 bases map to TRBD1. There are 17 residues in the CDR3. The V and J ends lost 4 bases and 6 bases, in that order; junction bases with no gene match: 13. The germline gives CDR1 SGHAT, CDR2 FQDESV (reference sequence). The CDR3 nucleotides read TGTGCCAGCAGCTCGACTAGGGACAGGGGGAATTTAAATGGCTACACCTTC. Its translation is CASSSTRDRGNLNGYTF.

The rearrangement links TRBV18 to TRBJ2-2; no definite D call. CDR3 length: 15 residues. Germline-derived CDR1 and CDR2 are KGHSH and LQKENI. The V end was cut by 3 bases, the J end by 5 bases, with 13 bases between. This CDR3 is CASSPLALGTGELFF. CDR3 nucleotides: TGTGCCAGCTCACCTCTGGCGCTTGGGACCGGGGAGCTGTTTTTT.

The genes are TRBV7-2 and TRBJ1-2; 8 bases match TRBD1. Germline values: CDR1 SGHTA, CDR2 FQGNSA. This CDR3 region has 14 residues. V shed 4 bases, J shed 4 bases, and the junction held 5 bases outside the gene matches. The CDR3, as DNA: TGTGCCAGCAGCTCCGGACAGGGTCCCTATGGCTACACCTTC. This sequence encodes CASSSGQGPYGYTF.

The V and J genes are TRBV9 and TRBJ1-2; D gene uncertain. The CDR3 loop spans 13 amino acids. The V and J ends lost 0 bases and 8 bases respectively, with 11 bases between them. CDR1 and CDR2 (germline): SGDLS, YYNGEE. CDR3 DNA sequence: TGTGCCAGCAGCGTAGTTTTAACATCCGGCTACACCTTC. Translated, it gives CASSVVLTSGYTF.

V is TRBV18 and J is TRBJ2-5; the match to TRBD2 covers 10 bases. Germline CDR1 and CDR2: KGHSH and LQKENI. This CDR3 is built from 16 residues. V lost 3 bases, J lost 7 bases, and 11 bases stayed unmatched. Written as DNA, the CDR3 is TGTGCCAGCTCACCTGGACTAGCGGAGGAGGCGGGGACCCAGTACTTC. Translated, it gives CASSPGLAEEAGTQYF.

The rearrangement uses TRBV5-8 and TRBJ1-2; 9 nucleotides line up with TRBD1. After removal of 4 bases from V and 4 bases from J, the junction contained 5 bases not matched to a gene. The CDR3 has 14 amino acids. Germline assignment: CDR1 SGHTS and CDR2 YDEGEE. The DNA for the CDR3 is TGTGCCAGCAGCCGACAGGACAGGGGCTATGGCTACACCTTC. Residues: CASSRQDRGYGYTF.

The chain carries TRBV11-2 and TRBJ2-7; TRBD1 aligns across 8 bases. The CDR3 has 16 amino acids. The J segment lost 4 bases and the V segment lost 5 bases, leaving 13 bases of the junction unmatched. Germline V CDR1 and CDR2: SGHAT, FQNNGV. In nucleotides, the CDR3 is TGTGCCAGCAGCCTACGACGACAGGGGTCATTTTACGAGCAGTACTTC. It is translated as CASSLRRQGSFYEQYF. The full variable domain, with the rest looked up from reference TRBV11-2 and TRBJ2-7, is EAGVAQSPRYKIIEKRQSVAFWCNPISGHATLYWYQQILGQGPKLLIQFQNNGVVDDSQLPKDRFSAERLKGVDSTLKIQPAKLEDSAVYLCASSLRRQGSFYEQYFGPGTRLTVT.

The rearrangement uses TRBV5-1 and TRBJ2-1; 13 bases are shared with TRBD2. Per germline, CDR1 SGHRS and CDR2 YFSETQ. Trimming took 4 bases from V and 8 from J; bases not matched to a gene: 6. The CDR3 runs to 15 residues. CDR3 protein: CASSLRTSGSDEQFF. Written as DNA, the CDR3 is TGCGCCAGCAGCCTCAGGACTAGCGGGAGTGATGAGCAGTTCTTC. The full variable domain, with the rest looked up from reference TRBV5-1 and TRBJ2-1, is KAGVTQTPRYLIKTRGQQVTLSCSPISGHRSVSWYQQTPGQGLQFLFEYFSETQRNKGNFPGRFSGRQFSNSRSEMNVSTLELGDSALYLCASSLRTSGSDEQFFGPGTRLTVL.

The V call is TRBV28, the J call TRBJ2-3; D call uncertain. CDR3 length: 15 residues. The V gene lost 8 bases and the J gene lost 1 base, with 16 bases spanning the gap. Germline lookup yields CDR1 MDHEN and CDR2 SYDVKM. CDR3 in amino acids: CASGPRLSGTDTQYF. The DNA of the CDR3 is TGTGCCAGCGGCCCCCGTTTATCAGGCACAGATACGCAGTATTTT.

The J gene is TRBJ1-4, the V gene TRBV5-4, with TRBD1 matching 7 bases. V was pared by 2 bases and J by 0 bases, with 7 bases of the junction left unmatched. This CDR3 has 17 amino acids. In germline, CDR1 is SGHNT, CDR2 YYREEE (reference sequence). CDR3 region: CASSLPGQHATNEKLFF. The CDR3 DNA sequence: TGTGCCAGCAGCTTACCGGGACAGCATGCAACTAATGAAAAACTGTTTTTT. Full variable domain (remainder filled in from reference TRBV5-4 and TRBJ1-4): ETGVTQSPTHLIKTRGQQVTLRCSSQSGHNTVSWYQQALGQGPQFIFQYYREEENGRGNFPPRFSGLQFPNYSSELNVNALELDDSALYLCASSLPGQHATNEKLFFGSGTQLSVL.

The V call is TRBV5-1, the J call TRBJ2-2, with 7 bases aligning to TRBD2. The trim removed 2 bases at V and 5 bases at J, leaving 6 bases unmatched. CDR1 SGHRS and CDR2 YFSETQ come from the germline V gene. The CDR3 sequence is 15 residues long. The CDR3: CASSFAGVGTGELFF. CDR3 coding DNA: TGCGCCAGCAGCTTTGCGGGAGTAGGTACCGGGGAGCTGTTTTTT.

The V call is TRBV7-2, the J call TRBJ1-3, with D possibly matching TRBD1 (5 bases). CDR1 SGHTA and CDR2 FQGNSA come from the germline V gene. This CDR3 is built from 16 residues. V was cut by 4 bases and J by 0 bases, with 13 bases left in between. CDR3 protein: CASSYRGLGSGNTIYF. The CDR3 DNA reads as TGTGCCAGCAGCTATCGGGGACTGGGCTCTGGAAACACCATATATTTT.

The CDR3 sequence is CASSPGLAGGVQETQYF. The DNA for the CDR3 is TGTGCCAGCAGCCCCGGACTAGCGGGAGGTGTCCAAGAGACCCAGTACTTC. The chain recombines TRBV7-3 with TRBJ2-5, with 14 bases lining up with TRBD2. In germline, CDR1 is SGHTA, CDR2 FQGTGA. CDR3 length: 17 residues. The junction had 6 bases not matched to a gene; V was cut back by 5 bases and J by 1 base. The full variable domain, completed using reference TRBV7-3 and TRBJ2-5, is GAGVSQTPSNKVTEKGKYVELRCDPISGHTALYWYRQSLGQGPEFLIYFQGTGAADDSGLPNDRFFAVRPEGSVSTLKIQRTERGDSAVYLCASSPGLAGGVQETQYFGPGTRLLVL.

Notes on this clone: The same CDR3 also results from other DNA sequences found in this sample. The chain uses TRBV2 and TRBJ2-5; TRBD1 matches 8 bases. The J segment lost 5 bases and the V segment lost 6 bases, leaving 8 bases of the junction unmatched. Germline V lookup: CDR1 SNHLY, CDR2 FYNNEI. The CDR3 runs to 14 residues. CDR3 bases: TGTGCCAGCAGCCCAGGGGGCGCCGGGGAGACCCAGTACTTC. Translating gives CASSPGGAGETQYF.

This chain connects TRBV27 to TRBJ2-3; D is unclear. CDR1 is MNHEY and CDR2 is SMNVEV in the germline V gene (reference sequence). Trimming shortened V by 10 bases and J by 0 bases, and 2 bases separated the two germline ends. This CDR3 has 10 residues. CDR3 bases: TGTGCCACAAGCACAGATACGCAGTATTTT. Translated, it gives CATSTDTQYF.

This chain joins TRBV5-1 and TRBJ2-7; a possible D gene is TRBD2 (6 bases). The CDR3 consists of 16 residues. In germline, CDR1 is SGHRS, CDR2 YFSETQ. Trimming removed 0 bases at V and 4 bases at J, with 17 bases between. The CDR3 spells CASSLVPASVSYEQYF. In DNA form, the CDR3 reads TGCGCCAGCAGCTTGGTCCCGGCTAGCGTCTCTTACGAGCAGTACTTC.

CDR3 DNA sequence: TGTGCCAGCAGCTCCCCCCCGGAGGGGAACACTGAAGCTTTCTTT. This codes for CASSSPPEGNTEAFF. The chain couples TRBV7-9 to TRBJ1-1; D is unclear. V was clipped by 4 bases and J by 1 base, with 13 bases between them. The CDR3 consists of 15 residues. The germline V gene encodes CDR1 SEHNR and CDR2 FQNEAQ (reference sequence). The whole variable domain, remainder taken from reference TRBV7-9 and TRBJ1-1, is DTGVSQNPRHKITKRGQNVTFRCDPISEHNRLYWYRQTLGQGPEFLTYFQNEAQLEKSRLLSDRFSAERPKGSFSTLEIQRTEQGDSAMYLCASSSPPEGNTEAFFGQGTRLTVV.

As DNA, the CDR3 is TGTGCCAGCAGAGTACAGGGAAGGGGCACTGAAGCTTTCTTT. It yields the protein CASRVQGRGTEAFF. The gene calls are TRBV27 and TRBJ1-1, with a possible D match to TRBD1 (6 bases). This CDR3 spans 14 amino acids. In germline, CDR1 is MNHEY, CDR2 SMNVEV (reference sequence). Trimming removed 6 bases from V and 4 bases from J, with 15 bases in between.

The CDR3 DNA reads as TGTGCCAGCAGTTTAGTAGGGACAGGGTTAACAGATACGCAGTATTTT. Translating gives CASSLVGTGLTDTQYF. The genes are TRBV27 and TRBJ2-3; 9 nucleotides agree with TRBD1. The CDR3 contains 16 residues. Trimming removed 2 bases from V and 3 bases from J; junction bases left unmatched: 6. The germline V gene has CDR1 MNHEY and CDR2 SMNVEV (reference sequence).

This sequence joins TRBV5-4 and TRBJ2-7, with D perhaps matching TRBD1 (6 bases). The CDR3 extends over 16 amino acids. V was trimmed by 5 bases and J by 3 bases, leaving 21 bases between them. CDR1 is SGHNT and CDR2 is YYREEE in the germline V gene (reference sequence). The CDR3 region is CASSFGTKNKVYEQYF. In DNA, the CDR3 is TGTGCCAGCAGTTTCGGGACAAAAAATAAAGTCTACGAGCAGTACTTC.

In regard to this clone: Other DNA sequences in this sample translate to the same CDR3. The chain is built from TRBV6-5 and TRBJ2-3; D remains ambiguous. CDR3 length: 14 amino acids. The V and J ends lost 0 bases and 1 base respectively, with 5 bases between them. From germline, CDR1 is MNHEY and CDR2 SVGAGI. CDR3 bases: TGTGCCAGCAGTTACTCAGGCGGCACAGATACGCAGTATTTT. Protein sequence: CASSYSGGTDTQYF.

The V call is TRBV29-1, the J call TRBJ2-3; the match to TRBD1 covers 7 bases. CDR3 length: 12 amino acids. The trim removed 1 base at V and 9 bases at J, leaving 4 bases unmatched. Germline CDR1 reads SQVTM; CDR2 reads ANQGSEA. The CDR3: CSVEGTGPTQYF. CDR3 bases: TGCAGCGTTGAAGGGACAGGCCCAACGCAGTATTTT.

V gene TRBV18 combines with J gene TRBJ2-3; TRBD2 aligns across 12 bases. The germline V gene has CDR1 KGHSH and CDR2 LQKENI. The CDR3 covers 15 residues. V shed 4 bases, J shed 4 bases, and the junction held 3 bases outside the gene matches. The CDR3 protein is CASSQGLAGSDTQYF. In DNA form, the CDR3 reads TGTGCCAGCTCACAGGGACTAGCGGGTTCAGATACGCAGTATTTT. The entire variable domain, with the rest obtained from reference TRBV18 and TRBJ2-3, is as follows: NAGVMQNPRHLVRRRGQEARLRCSPMKGHSHVYWYRQLPEEGLKFMVYLQKENIIDESGMPKERFSAEFPKEGPSILRIQQVVRGDSAAYFCASSQGLAGSDTQYFGPGTRLTVL.

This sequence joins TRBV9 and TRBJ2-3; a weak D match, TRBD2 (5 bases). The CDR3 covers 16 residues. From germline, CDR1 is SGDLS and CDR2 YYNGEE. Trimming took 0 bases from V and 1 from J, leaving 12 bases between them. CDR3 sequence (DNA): TGTGCCAGCAGCGTAGGTCCTAGCTTGGGCACAGATACGCAGTATTTT. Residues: CASSVGPSLGTDTQYF. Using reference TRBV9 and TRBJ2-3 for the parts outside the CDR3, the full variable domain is DSGVTQTPKHLITATGQRVTLRCSPRSGDLSVYWYQQSLDQGLQFLIQYYNGEERAKGNILERFSAQQFPDLHSELNLSSLELGDSALYFCASSVGPSLGTDTQYFGPGTRLTVL.

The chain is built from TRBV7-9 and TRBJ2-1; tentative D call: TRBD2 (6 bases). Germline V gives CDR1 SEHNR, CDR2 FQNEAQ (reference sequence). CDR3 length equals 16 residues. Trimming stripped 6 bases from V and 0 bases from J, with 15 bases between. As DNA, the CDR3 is TGTGCCAGCAGACCAAAACTAGCAGGCTCCTACAATGAGCAGTTCTTC. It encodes CASRPKLAGSYNEQFF.